The 30 T cell receptor beta chains given below trace back to one sample, sequenced in a study of cytomegalovirus exposure and HLA in healthy donors. Sequenced by immunoSEQ multiplex PCR; TCRdb stores in-frame clones only, minus some. The sample yields around 140,000 clones, roughly 90% seen once. Sequencing was carried out using PBMCs. These receptors were taken from a man between 18 and 29 years old in good health and CMV-seropositive.

This chain links TRBV5-1 with TRBJ1-5; a weak D match, TRBD1 (5 bases). Looked up from germline, CDR1 is SGHRS and CDR2 is YFSETQ. V lost 2 bases to trimming and J lost 0 bases, with 6 bases between them. There are 14 residues in the CDR3. The CDR3 nucleotides read TGCGCCAGCAGCTTAGACAGTAGCAATCAGCCCCAGCATTTT. The encoded protein is CASSLDSSNQPQHF.

This chain joins TRBV10-3 and TRBJ1-5; TRBD1 matches at 7 bases. Germline loops: CDR1 ENHRY, CDR2 SYGVKD. The length of the CDR3 is 16 residues. The J segment lost 5 bases and the V segment lost 2 bases, leaving 9 bases of the junction unmatched. The CDR3 coding sequence is TGTGCCATCAGTGAGCTGTGGACAGGAGGGGATCAGCCCCAGCATTTT. It specifies CAISELWTGGDQPQHF.

The chain employs TRBV9 and TRBJ1-1; D gene uncertain. The CDR3 is 13 amino acids. Germline lookup yields CDR1 SGDLS and CDR2 YYNGEE. V was clipped by 1 base and J by 3 bases, with 7 bases between them. The CDR3 coding sequence is TGTGCCAGCAGCGTACAGAGGGACACTGAAGCTTTCTTT. Protein sequence: CASSVQRDTEAFF.

This chain links TRBV5-1 with TRBJ2-7, with 9 bases aligning to TRBD1. Germline V gene lookup returns CDR1 SGHRS and CDR2 YFSETQ. J lost 4 bases, V lost 0 bases, and 5 bases had no gene match. This CDR3 spans 15 amino acids. CDR3 coding DNA: TGCGCCAGCAGCTTGGAAGGGACAGGGAGTTACGAGCAGTACTTC. Its translation is CASSLEGTGSYEQYF. The complete variable domain, with remaining parts taken from reference TRBV5-1 and TRBJ2-7, reads KAGVTQTPRYLIKTRGQQVTLSCSPISGHRSVSWYQQTPGQGLQFLFEYFSETQRNKGNFPGRFSGRQFSNSRSEMNVSTLELGDSALYLCASSLEGTGSYEQYFGPGTRLTVT.

The chain combines TRBV6-6 with TRBJ1-1, with 8 bases that match TRBD1. The CDR3 is made up of 12 amino acids. J gave up 8 bases and V 4 bases, and 3 bases lay outside the gene matches. CDR1 is MNHNY and CDR2 is SVGAGI in the germline V gene (reference sequence). The CDR3 protein is CASSSRGLEAFF. The CDR3 DNA sequence: TGTGCCAGCAGTTCCAGGGGGCTGGAAGCTTTCTTT.

This chain joins TRBV30 and TRBJ2-7; the D gene is possibly TRBD2 (6 bases). Trimming stripped 0 bases from V and 7 bases from J, with 13 bases between. Germline V gene data show CDR1 as GTSNPN and CDR2 as SVGIG (reference sequence). This CDR3 is 13 amino acids long. Here the CDR3 DNA reads TGTGCCTGGAGTGTGAAGGGAGCGGGTGAGCAGTACTTC. Its protein is CAWSVKGAGEQYF.

The chain recombines TRBV15 with TRBJ1-6; D is unresolved. The CDR3 length is 17 residues. Germline assignment: CDR1 LNHNV and CDR2 YYDKDF (reference sequence). Between the trimmed V and J ends, which lost 0 bases and 2 bases, there was a span of 11 bases. The CDR3 region is CATSRDTDHPYNSPLHF. The CDR3 DNA sequence: TGTGCCACCAGCAGAGATACAGACCACCCCTATAATTCACCCCTCCACTTT. Using reference TRBV15 and TRBJ1-6 for the parts outside the CDR3, the full variable domain is DAMVIQNPRYQVTQFGKPVTLSCSQTLNHNVMYWYQQKSSQAPKLLFHYYDKDFNNEADTPDNFQSRRPNTSFCFLDIRSPGLGDTAMYLCATSRDTDHPYNSPLHFGNGTRLTVT.

The chain uses TRBV5-1 and TRBJ1-2; a possible D gene is TRBD1 (6 bases). The CDR3 is 13 amino acids. Germline V lookup: CDR1 SGHRS, CDR2 YFSETQ. V was cut by 4 bases and J by 8 bases, with 15 bases left in between. Here the CDR3 DNA reads TGCGCCAGCAGCCCGGGGGGGGCGGAGGGCTACACCTTC. It translates to CASSPGGAEGYTF.

The CDR3 protein is CASSLDTEGNTIYF. The CDR3 DNA reads as TGCGCCAGCAGCCTGGACACGGAGGGAAACACCATATATTTT. The chain has TRBV5-1 and TRBJ1-3, with D maybe TRBD1 (5 bases). CDR1 is SGHRS and CDR2 is YFSETQ in the germline V gene. The V end lost 4 bases, the J end lost 4 bases, and 12 bases lay between the germline ends. This CDR3 spans 14 amino acids.

The CDR3 DNA sequence: TGTGCCACCGCTGAGGGCGTATATAGCAATCAGCCCCAGCATTTT. It encodes CATAEGVYSNQPQHF. The chain recombines TRBV15 with TRBJ1-5; D unclear. The V and J ends lost 8 bases and 0 bases respectively, with 14 bases between them. Germline V gene sequence: CDR1 LNHNV, CDR2 YYDKDF (reference sequence). The CDR3 has 15 residues.

This clone came up once. The V and J genes are TRBV5-1 and TRBJ2-7; TRBD1 aligns across 7 bases. Per germline, CDR1 SGHRS and CDR2 YFSETQ. Trimming cost V 4 bases and J 6 bases; bases outside gene matches: 13. The CDR3 spans 15 residues. The CDR3 nucleotides read TGCGCCAGCAGCAACCTCACAGGGGCGGCAGGCGAGCAGTACTTC. Its protein product is CASSNLTGAAGEQYF.

Written as DNA, the CDR3 is TGTGCCACCAGCAGAGCTAGCGGGGGCCAAGAGACCCAGTACTTC. Translation gives CATSRASGGQETQYF. This chain links TRBV15 with TRBJ2-5; the match to TRBD2 covers 10 bases. This CDR3 is built from 15 residues. V gave up 1 base and J gave up 1 base; unmatched junction bases: 0. Germline CDR1 and CDR2: LNHNV and YYDKDF (reference sequence).

The chain employs TRBV29-1 and TRBJ1-1, with TRBD1 matching over 7 bases. The V gene end was trimmed by 5 bases and the J gene end by 0 bases; junction bases not matched to a gene: 9. The CDR3 runs to 15 residues. CDR1 is SQVTM, CDR2 ANQGSEA, per germline. CDR3 sequence: CSVRDSPSLNTEAFF. The CDR3, as DNA: TGCAGCGTTAGGGACAGTCCAAGCTTGAACACTGAAGCTTTCTTT. The full variable domain, in which reference TRBV29-1 and TRBJ1-1 provide the parts outside the CDR3, is SAVISQKPSRDICQRGTSLTIQCQVDSQVTMMFWYRQQPGQSLTLIATANQGSEATYESGFVIDKFPISRPNLTFSTLTVSNMSPEDSSIYLCSVRDSPSLNTEAFFGQGTRLTVV.

The chain combines TRBV7-9 with TRBJ1-5, with TRBD1 matching 7 bases. Germline V CDR1 and CDR2: SEHNR, FQNEAQ (reference sequence). The CDR3 extends over 14 amino acids. Unmatched junction bases numbered 3, after V lost 7 bases and J lost 0 bases. The CDR3 region is CASKTGDSNQPQHF. In DNA, the CDR3 is TGTGCCAGCAAAACAGGGGATAGCAATCAGCCCCAGCATTTT.

The V call is TRBV28, the J call TRBJ2-7; TRBD1 matches 7 bases. This CDR3 has 12 amino acids. J was trimmed by 4 bases and V by 3 bases; bases with no gene match: 0. In germline, CDR1 is MDHEN, CDR2 SYDVKM. This chain's CDR3 is CASSLGQYEQYF. The CDR3 DNA reads as TGTGCCAGCAGTTTGGGACAGTACGAGCAGTACTTC.

The chain carries TRBV27 and TRBJ1-1, with D uncertain. This CDR3 spans 13 amino acids. Trimming removed 3 bases at V and 1 base at J, with 6 bases between. The germline gives CDR1 MNHEY, CDR2 SMNVEV (reference sequence). CDR3 DNA sequence: TGTGCCAGCAGTTTTTTCGGGAACACTGAAGCTTTCTTT. The encoded protein is CASSFFGNTEAFF.

This rearrangement joins TRBV5-1 to TRBJ2-1, with TRBD1 matching over 7 bases. The CDR3 has 17 residues. Germline CDR1 SGHRS, CDR2 YFSETQ. V gave up 4 bases and J gave up 3 bases; unmatched junction bases: 13. The CDR3 DNA reads TGCGCCAGCAGCGCCCGAGGGGGCCCAAGAAGCTACAATGAGCAGTTCTTC. Protein sequence: CASSARGGPRSYNEQFF. The variable domain in full, with the rest retrieved from reference TRBV5-1 and TRBJ2-1, is KAGVTQTPRYLIKTRGQQVTLSCSPISGHRSVSWYQQTPGQGLQFLFEYFSETQRNKGNFPGRFSGRQFSNSRSEMNVSTLELGDSALYLCASSARGGPRSYNEQFFGPGTRLTVL.

The chain combines TRBV15 with TRBJ1-3, with D hard to call. V gave up 1 base and J gave up 3 bases, with 4 bases separating them. Germline CDR1 LNHNV, CDR2 YYDKDF (reference sequence). CDR3 length equals 13 residues. The CDR3 region has the DNA TGTGCCACCAGCAGAGGTAGTGGAAACACCATATATTTT. Protein sequence: CATSRGSGNTIYF.

V gene TRBV2 combines with J gene TRBJ1-1; 7 nucleotides agree with TRBD1. The V and J ends lost 0 bases and 6 bases, in that order; junction bases with no gene match: 4. The germline CDR1 and CDR2 sequences are SNHLY and FYNNEI. The CDR3 is 14 amino acids. The CDR3 here is CASSEAFQGAEAFF. Written as DNA, the CDR3 is TGTGCCAGCAGTGAAGCTTTTCAGGGGGCTGAAGCTTTCTTT.

The chain combines TRBV4-1 with TRBJ2-7, with TRBD1 matching 8 bases. The CDR3 sequence is 15 residues long. J was trimmed by 6 bases and V by 1 base; bases with no gene match: 8. CDR1 is MGHRA and CDR2 is YSYEKL in the germline V gene. CDR3 DNA: TGCGCCAGCAGCCAAGTGGGACAGGTTAAGGGCGAGCAGTACTTC. This gives the protein CASSQVGQVKGEQYF.

The V call is TRBV5-1, the J call TRBJ2-1; maybe TRBD2 (6 bases). Germline lookup yields CDR1 SGHRS and CDR2 YFSETQ. This CDR3 is built from 17 residues. V dropped 0 bases and J dropped 7 bases, with 20 bases sitting between them. DNA of the CDR3: TGCGCCAGCAGCTTGGGGGCGGCGGGGCGAGTATTGAATGAGCAGTTCTTC. Its translation is CASSLGAAGRVLNEQFF.

The rearrangement links TRBV7-6 to TRBJ1-3; perhaps TRBD1 as D (5 bases). This CDR3 spans 16 amino acids. CDR1 is SGHVS, CDR2 FNYEAQ, per germline. Between the trimmed V and J ends, which lost 5 bases and 2 bases, there was a span of 16 bases. For the CDR3, the DNA is TGTGCCAGCAGCCCCGGGACTTTGGGAACTGGAAACACCATATATTTT. This codes for CASSPGTLGTGNTIYF. Supplemented by reference TRBV7-6 and TRBJ1-3, the full variable domain reads GAGVSQSPRYKVTKRGQDVALRCDPISGHVSLYWYRQALGQGPEFLTYFNYEAQQDKSGLPNDRFSAERPEGSISTLTIQRTEQRDSAMYRCASSPGTLGTGNTIYFGEGSWLTVV.

This chain uses TRBV5-1 with TRBJ2-2, with D unclear. CDR3 length: 15 residues. CDR1 and CDR2 (germline): SGHRS, YFSETQ. V was clipped by 1 base and J by 4 bases, with 11 bases between them. CDR3 protein: CASSLSQSSTGELFF. CDR3 in DNA: TGCGCCAGCAGCTTGAGTCAGTCTTCCACCGGGGAGCTGTTTTTT.

This clone is a singleton in its sample. The chain combines TRBV25-1 with TRBJ1-2, with D possibly being TRBD1 (6 bases). The V gene's germline CDR1 is MGHDK and CDR2 SYGVNS. V was shortened by 5 bases and J by 7 bases, with 14 bases between the two germline ends. The CDR3 covers 13 residues. CDR3 sequence (DNA): TGTGCCAGCAGTCCTCGGGGGGCGCGTGGCTACACCTTC. Its protein product is CASSPRGARGYTF.

This CDR3 reads CASSLGGLYEQYF. For the CDR3, the DNA is TGTGCCAGCAGTTTGGGAGGTCTCTACGAGCAGTACTTC. The rearrangement uses TRBV6-5 and TRBJ2-7; D is perhaps TRBD2 (6 bases). Germline CDR1 is MNHEY and CDR2 is SVGAGI. V was trimmed by 4 bases and J by 3 bases, leaving 10 bases between them. This CDR3 is built from 13 residues.

This rearrangement joins TRBV10-2 to TRBJ1-2; D might be TRBD1 (6 bases). Germline CDR1 WSHSY, CDR2 SAAADI. The CDR3 runs to 11 residues. Trimming left V 6 bases short and J 6 bases short, with 8 bases between. The CDR3 DNA is TGCGCCAGCAGCCAGGGGAATGGCTACACCTTC. It translates to CASSQGNGYTF.

This sequence joins TRBV2 and TRBJ1-5; 9 bases are a match to TRBD1. This CDR3 contains 16 residues. CDR1 and CDR2 from the germline V gene are SNHLY and FYNNEI. The junction had 10 bases not matched to a gene; V was cut back by 7 bases and J by 3 bases. CDR3 DNA sequence: TGTGCCAGCACCGCTACCGGGACAGGGAACAATCAGCCCCAGCATTTT. Its protein is CASTATGTGNNQPQHF. The whole variable domain, filled in from reference TRBV2 and TRBJ1-5, reads EPEVTQTPSHQVTQMGQEVILRCVPISNHLYFYWYRQILGQKVEFLVSFYNNEISEKSEIFDDQFSVERPDGSNFTLKIRSTKLEDSAMYFCASTATGTGNNQPQHFGDGTRLSIL.

J is TRBJ1-1 and V is TRBV27; unclear D gene. CDR1 is MNHEY, CDR2 SMNVEV, per germline (reference sequence). This CDR3 is built from 13 residues. Trimming stripped 6 bases from V and 0 bases from J, with 8 bases between. CDR3 nucleotides: TGTGCCAGCAGCTACTCCTTGAACACTGAAGCTTTCTTT. Translated, it gives CASSYSLNTEAFF.

This clone occurred once. This chain connects TRBV4-1 to TRBJ2-1; 10 bases map to TRBD2. The CDR3 is 17 amino acids. Germline lookup yields CDR1 MGHRA and CDR2 YSYEKL. V trimming: 1 base; J trimming: 3 bases; junction bases outside the gene matches: 6. In DNA, the CDR3 is TGCGCCAGCAGCCAAGGACTAGCGGGTGGTTACTACAATGAGCAGTTCTTC. Protein: CASSQGLAGGYYNEQFF.

The chain has TRBV27 and TRBJ2-1, with 15 bases matching TRBD2. The CDR3 totals 17 residues. In germline, CDR1 is MNHEY, CDR2 SMNVEV (reference sequence). Trimming removed 5 bases from V and 8 bases from J; junction bases left unmatched: 10. In nucleotides, the CDR3 is TGTGCCAGCAGTATCGACGGACTAGCGGGAGGGCCCTATGAGCAGTTCTTC. Translation gives CASSIDGLAGGPYEQFF.